This TCR beta chain was sequenced for a study of T-cell reconstitution after alpha-beta-depleted transplantation in children. This clonotype has just a few counts. Preparation of the TCRbeta library involved a method that used unique molecular identifiers. TCRdb re-derived calls from the PCR reads in MiXCR, one entry per CDR3 protein. The sample lists 500,000 to 750,000 distinct CDR3 sequences, roughly 30% occurring once. The germline V gene has CDR1 SGHRS and CDR2 YFSETQ. The V and J ends lost 4 bases and 5 bases respectively, with 13 bases between them. The CDR3 consists of 14 residues. This specimen was PBMCs, taken before TCRalphabeta/CD19-depleted stem cell transplant. The chain couples TRBV5-1 to TRBJ2-1, with D perhaps matching TRBD2 (5 bases). This receptor was obtained from a boy under three years old with Wiskott-Aldrich syndrome, due to receive a stem cell transplant. The CDR3 DNA reads TGCGCCAGCAGCCCAAACGGGATAAACAATGAGCAGTTCTTC. This sequence encodes CASSPNGINNEQFF. The full variable domain, completed using reference TRBV5-1 and TRBJ2-1, is KAGVTQTPRYLIKTRGQQVTLSCSPISGHRSVSWYQQTPGQGLQFLFEYFSETQRNKGNFPGRFSGRQFSNSRSEMNVSTLELGDSALYLCASSPNGINNEQFFGPGTRLTVL.